Below, 31 T cell receptor beta chains from the same sample are listed, as sequenced in a study of blood T cell repertoires in COVID-19. The repertoire was sequenced with immunoSEQ multiplex PCR; TCRdb's copy has only in-frame clones and lacks some. The sample has fewer than 100,000 clones, approximately 85% seen once. Sequencing was done on a sample of peripheral blood. The receptors were gathered from a human donor in a cohort sampled during active COVID-19.

A single count supports this clone. The rearrangement uses TRBV28 and TRBJ2-7; TRBD1 matches 7 bases. CDR1 and CDR2 (germline): MDHEN, SYDVKM. This CDR3 spans 13 amino acids. After removal of 7 bases from V and 2 bases from J, the junction contained 5 bases not matched to a gene. As DNA, the CDR3 is TGTGCCAGCATTGCAGGGGGAGCCTACGAGCAGTACTTC. This gives the protein CASIAGGAYEQYF.

J is TRBJ2-2 and V is TRBV24-1; 11 bases agree with TRBD2. J was trimmed by 3 bases and V by 9 bases; bases with no gene match: 2. The CDR3 extends over 14 amino acids. Germline loops: CDR1 KGHDR, CDR2 SFDVKD. CDR3 sequence: CATGTSGYTGELFF. The CDR3 DNA sequence: TGTGCCACCGGGACTAGCGGATACACCGGGGAGCTGTTTTTT.

This chain connects TRBV27 to TRBJ2-1; TRBD2 aligns across 14 bases. V trimming: 5 bases; J trimming: 0 bases; junction bases outside the gene matches: 18. Looked up from germline, CDR1 is MNHEY and CDR2 is SMNVEV (reference sequence). The CDR3 is 22 residues long. This CDR3 reads CASSPLNQKGGTSGSSYNEQFF. CDR3 nucleotides: TGTGCCAGCAGTCCCCTAAACCAAAAAGGCGGGACTAGCGGGAGCTCCTACAATGAGCAGTTCTTC.

The chain has TRBV18 and TRBJ2-5; TRBD1 might be the D (6 bases). Trimming shortened V by 0 bases and J by 2 bases, and 10 bases separated the two germline ends. Germline values: CDR1 KGHSH, CDR2 LQKENI. The CDR3 totals 15 residues. This CDR3 is CASSPPGQPQETQYF. For the CDR3, the DNA is TGTGCCAGCTCACCACCGGGACAACCTCAAGAGACCCAGTACTTC.

The rearrangement joins TRBV11-2 to TRBJ1-2; D is undetermined. V lost 0 bases and J 8 bases, leaving 4 bases between the germline ends. Germline V gene lookup returns CDR1 SGHAT and CDR2 FQNNGV. The CDR3 length is 11 residues. The CDR3 region is CASSLDEGYTF. The CDR3 DNA reads TGTGCCAGCAGCTTAGATGAGGGCTACACCTTC.

J is TRBJ2-3 and V is TRBV19, with no clear D. This CDR3 has 12 amino acids. Germline V lookup: CDR1 LNHDA, CDR2 SQIVND (reference sequence). The V end was cut by 3 bases, the J end by 6 bases, with 7 bases between. This CDR3 reads CASSIFSDTQYF. The CDR3 bases are TGTGCCAGTAGTATTTTTTCGGATACGCAGTATTTT.

This chain uses TRBV18 with TRBJ1-5; unclear D gene. Trimming pared 1 base from V and 3 bases from J, leaving 13 bases between. The length of the CDR3 is 16 residues. Germline CDR1 reads KGHSH; CDR2 reads LQKENI. CDR3 loop: CASSPRGGSFNQPQHF. CDR3 DNA: TGTGCCAGCTCACCACGGGGAGGCTCGTTCAATCAGCCCCAGCATTTT.

This clone was seen a handful of times. The chain is built from TRBV7-3 and TRBJ2-1; 7 bases line up with TRBD2. The CDR3 is 14 amino acids. Germline CDR1 reads SGHTA; CDR2 reads FQGTGA. The trim removed 4 bases at V and 4 bases at J, leaving 4 bases unmatched. In DNA, the CDR3 is TGTGCCAGCAGCTCAACTAGCGATTACAATGAGCAGTTCTTC. It encodes CASSSTSDYNEQFF.

This clone was seen just once. The chain joins TRBV7-3 to TRBJ2-3; tentatively, D is TRBD1 (6 bases). From germline, CDR1 is SGHTA and CDR2 FQGTGA. This CDR3 contains 14 residues. V lost 1 base and J 3 bases, leaving 8 bases between the germline ends. Here the CDR3 reads CASSLRTATDTQYF. DNA for the CDR3: TGTGCCAGCAGCTTAAGGACAGCAACAGATACGCAGTATTTT.

The chain employs TRBV18 and TRBJ1-6; 7 bases are shared with TRBD1. The CDR3 has 15 residues. Germline V CDR1 and CDR2: KGHSH, LQKENI. After removal of 3 bases from V and 10 bases from J, the junction contained 9 bases not matched to a gene. The CDR3: CASSPLGQGDSPLHF. CDR3 in DNA: TGTGCCAGCTCACCCCTGGGCCAGGGGGACTCACCCCTCCACTTT.

A few counts support this clone. The CDR3 DNA follows: TGTGCCAGCACCCTAGCGGGAGTTAGCAATGAGCAGTTCTTC. It codes for CASTLAGVSNEQFF. The chain joins TRBV7-9 to TRBJ2-1; 10 bases line up with TRBD2. The J segment lost 6 bases and the V segment lost 7 bases, leaving 6 bases of the junction unmatched. Germline loops: CDR1 SEHNR, CDR2 FQNEAQ (reference sequence). The CDR3 extends over 14 amino acids.

The chain combines TRBV28 with TRBJ1-2, with 8 bases lining up with TRBD1. The CDR3 is made up of 12 amino acids. V was clipped by 10 bases and J by 8 bases; unmatched bases: 9. Germline CDR1 and CDR2: MDHEN and SYDVKM. The CDR3 DNA sequence: TGTGCCATTGGACAGGGAGATCGGGGCTACACCTTC. It codes for CAIGQGDRGYTF.

The rearrangement links TRBV9 to TRBJ2-3; TRBD2 agrees at 7 bases. With V trimmed by 1 base and J by 2 bases, 7 bases remained unmatched. The CDR3 runs to 16 residues. The germline CDR1 and CDR2 sequences are SGDLS and YYNGEE. The CDR3 sequence is CASSVFGRINTDTQYF. CDR3 DNA sequence: TGTGCCAGCAGCGTATTCGGGAGGATAAACACAGATACGCAGTATTTT.

This clone was detected a few times. This chain uses TRBV6-4 with TRBJ1-5, with D possibly being TRBD1 (5 bases). Germline-derived CDR1 and CDR2 are MRHNA and SNTAGT. This CDR3 has 15 amino acids. V was cut by 9 bases and J by 3 bases, with 18 bases left in between. For the CDR3, the DNA is TGTGCCAGTTCGCCATTCGGGGGGATCAATCAGCCCCAGCATTTT. This codes for CASSPFGGINQPQHF.

J is TRBJ1-1 and V is TRBV6-2 or TRBV6-3, with a weak D call TRBD1 (6 bases). The CDR3 length is 13 residues. CDR1 MNHEY and CDR2 SVGEGT come from the germline V gene. Between the trimmed V and J ends, which lost 6 bases and 1 base, there was a span of 9 bases. CDR3 region: CASSPTGNTEAFF. In DNA form, the CDR3 reads TGTGCCAGCAGCCCGACAGGGAACACTGAAGCTTTCTTT.

V and J are TRBV11-2 and TRBJ2-7, with a weak D call TRBD2 (5 bases). In germline, CDR1 is SGHAT, CDR2 FQNNGV. V dropped 1 base and J dropped 3 bases, with 10 bases sitting between them. The CDR3 contains 14 residues. CDR3 coding DNA: TGTGCCAGCAGCTTAGCCCTAGCTAACTACGAGCAGTACTTC. Translated, it gives CASSLALANYEQYF.

The chain employs TRBV28 and TRBJ1-5, with TRBD1 as a possible D gene (5 bases). The CDR3 spans 14 residues. The V gene lost 8 bases and the J gene lost 4 bases, with 15 bases spanning the gap. Germline V gene data show CDR1 as MDHEN and CDR2 as SYDVKM. In DNA, the CDR3 is TGTGCCAGCGCTGGGACTTTTGAAAATCAGCCCCAGCATTTT. As protein: CASAGTFENQPQHF.

The J gene is TRBJ1-5, the V gene TRBV2; no definite D call. The V and J ends lost 8 bases and 4 bases respectively, with 15 bases between them. There are 14 residues in the CDR3. CDR1 SNHLY and CDR2 FYNNEI come from the germline V gene. The CDR3 region has the DNA TGTGCCAGCTCGTCCGGGATACTGAATCAGCCCCAGCATTTT. Residues: CASSSGILNQPQHF.

The V call is TRBV12-5, the J call TRBJ2-3; TRBD2 might be the D (5 bases). Germline CDR1 reads LGHNT; CDR2 reads FRNRAP. The ends were cut back, 10 bases at V and 2 bases at J, with 16 bases in the middle. The CDR3 totals 14 residues. For the CDR3, the DNA is TGTGCTACAGCCCCGGACTTATACACAGATACGCAGTATTTT. It codes for CATAPDLYTDTQYF.

The chain uses TRBV19 and TRBJ2-7; D is undetermined. V was clipped by 1 base and J by 0 bases, with 10 bases between them. CDR3 size: 15 residues. Germline V gene lookup returns CDR1 LNHDA and CDR2 SQIVND (reference sequence). The CDR3 spells CASSIGKRPSYEQYF. CDR3 coding DNA: TGTGCCAGTAGTATAGGCAAGCGACCCTCCTACGAGCAGTACTTC.

The chain employs TRBV7-2 and TRBJ2-3; TRBD2 matches 7 bases. The CDR3 totals 15 residues. V trimming: 5 bases; J trimming: 3 bases; junction bases outside the gene matches: 8. The germline CDR1 and CDR2 sequences are SGHTA and FQGNSA. The CDR3 sequence: CASSPWGGRTDTQYF. The CDR3 bases are TGTGCCAGCAGCCCCTGGGGCGGGAGAACAGATACGCAGTATTTT.

This clone has just one count. This sequence joins TRBV29-1 and TRBJ1-3; TRBD1 matches at 7 bases. Unmatched junction bases numbered 7, after V lost 4 bases and J lost 4 bases. The length of the CDR3 is 14 residues. Germline values: CDR1 SQVTM, CDR2 ANQGSEA. The CDR3 DNA is TGCAGCGTTGGGAGTACGGGACAGGGAAACACCATATATTTT. Amino acids: CSVGSTGQGNTIYF.

This clone has only a few counts. The chain is built from TRBV7-8 and TRBJ1-2, with no clear D. The CDR3 extends over 13 amino acids. Germline CDR1 and CDR2: SGHVS and FQNEAQ. V was shortened by 2 bases and J by 6 bases, with 10 bases between the two germline ends. Here the CDR3 reads CASSLSSGNGYTF. For the CDR3, the DNA is TGTGCCAGCAGCTTAAGTTCTGGCAATGGCTACACCTTC.

This clone appeared once. This sequence joins TRBV3-1 (or the pseudogene TRBV3-2) and TRBJ2-4; 8 positions agree with TRBD2. Germline trimming cut 5 bases from V and 0 bases from J; bases unmatched to any gene: 6. Germline CDR1 reads LGHDT; CDR2 reads YNNKEL (reference sequence). The length of the CDR3 is 16 residues. The CDR3 spells CASSSGGTLAKNIQYF. The CDR3 coding sequence is TGTGCCAGCAGCTCGGGGGGGACATTAGCCAAAAACATTCAGTACTTC.

This chain links TRBV2 with TRBJ1-5; 7 bases line up with TRBD1. CDR3 length equals 16 residues. Trimming cost V 3 bases and J 0 bases; bases outside gene matches: 5. CDR1 is SNHLY, CDR2 FYNNEI, per germline. The CDR3 bases are TGTGCCAGCAGTGACCGACAGGGTGATAGCAATCAGCCCCAGCATTTT. It encodes CASSDRQGDSNQPQHF.

The rearrangement links TRBV11-3 to TRBJ2-1, with D possibly being TRBD2 (5 bases). Trimming took 0 bases from V and 6 from J, leaving 12 bases between them. The length of the CDR3 is 15 residues. Germline values: CDR1 SGHNT, CDR2 YENEEA. CDR3 sequence: CASSLDLRLANEQFF. As DNA, the CDR3 is TGTGCCAGCAGCTTAGATCTACGGCTAGCCAATGAGCAGTTCTTC.

The CDR3: CASSYSREPYGYTF. In DNA, the CDR3 is TGTGCCAGCAGTTACTCCCGGGAGCCCTATGGCTACACCTTC. V is TRBV6-2 or TRBV6-3 and J is TRBJ1-2, with D unresolved. The germline V and J ends were trimmed by 0 bases and 4 bases, with 9 bases remaining between them. Per germline, CDR1 MNHEY and CDR2 SVGEGT. The CDR3 extends over 14 amino acids.

The CDR3 nucleotides are TGTGCCAGCAGCGGGGACAGGGGGCTCTATGGCTACACCTTC. It is translated as CASSGDRGLYGYTF. The V call is TRBV2, the J call TRBJ1-2; 12 nucleotides align to TRBD1. The CDR3 totals 14 residues. Germline CDR1 reads SNHLY; CDR2 reads FYNNEI. V was clipped by 6 bases and J by 4 bases; unmatched bases: 3.

This clone has a single count. This chain links TRBV6-4 with TRBJ2-4, with 12 nucleotides matching TRBD1. With 2 bases clipped from V and 1 base from J, the junction kept 9 bases outside the gene matches. From germline, CDR1 is MRHNA and CDR2 SNTAGT. The CDR3 covers 19 residues. CDR3 residues: CASSDRGTGGGRAKNIQYF. The CDR3 region has the DNA TGTGCCAGCAGTGACAGAGGGACAGGGGGCGGGCGGGCCAAAAACATTCAGTACTTC.

This chain links TRBV5-4 with TRBJ1-2; possibly TRBD1 for D (6 bases). This CDR3 has 13 residues. V was cut by 2 bases and J by 4 bases, with 9 bases left in between. Per germline, CDR1 SGHNT and CDR2 YYREEE (reference sequence). The CDR3 DNA sequence: TGTGCCAGCAGCTTAAGGGGGATCTATGGCTACACCTTC. Residues: CASSLRGIYGYTF. Drawing the rest from reference TRBV5-4 and TRBJ1-2, the complete variable domain is ETGVTQSPTHLIKTRGQQVTLRCSSQSGHNTVSWYQQALGQGPQFIFQYYREEENGRGNFPPRFSGLQFPNYSSELNVNALELDDSALYLCASSLRGIYGYTFGSGTRLTVV.

The DNA for the CDR3 is TGTGCCAGCAGCATTATGCAGGGGGCCCGGAGTGAAGCTTTCTTT. It is translated as CASSIMQGARSEAFF. This chain connects TRBV7-2 to TRBJ1-1; 8 bases fit TRBD1. Trimming removed 5 bases from V and 7 bases from J; junction bases left unmatched: 12. The germline CDR1 and CDR2 sequences are SGHTA and FQGNSA. CDR3 length: 15 amino acids.